This TCR beta chain was sequenced in a study of graft-versus-host responses after intestinal transplantation. Study background: Each recipient received anti-thymocyte globulin induction, then tacrolimus and steroids for about three years. Study-level points and caveats: Early HvG declines after transplant were associated with peak circulating GvH clone levels.

As concerns this clone: What it binds is unknown.

Generated by immunoSEQ multiplex PCR, the TCRdb table keeps only in-frame clones and is missing some. The data show about 110,000 clones, 93% seen once. Looked up from germline, CDR1 is MNHEY and CDR2 is SMNVEV (reference sequence). V was clipped by 3 bases and J by 9 bases, with 12 bases between them. The CDR3 runs to 13 residues. The source material was unstimulated CD8+ T cells sorted from spleen or lymph node cells, sampled before intestinal transplant. The V gene is TRBV27, the J gene TRBJ1-5; D is undetermined. This clonotype was obtained from a human donor who received an intestinal transplant. As DNA, the CDR3 is TGTGCCAGCAGTTTGGGAGGAGGTGGGCCCCAGCATTTT. Protein sequence: CASSLGGGGPQHF.